A selection of T cell receptor beta chains follows, all from one sample in a study of T cells in localized non-small cell lung cancer. Some clones are missing from TCRdb's copy, which holds only in-frame ones; the method was immunoSEQ multiplex PCR. The table records 35,000 to 45,000 clones, about 90% of them present only once. Sample: peripheral blood, taken before any cancer treatment. The receptors come from a female donor aged 60 or older with stage I squamous cell lung carcinoma. CDR3s include the opening cysteine and the closing phenylalanine or tryptophan. D genes are given only for firm matches. Size is omitted from some rows. Given values are once, few, many or a class for expanded clones.

J gene | V gene | D gene | clone size | CDR3 protein | CDR3 DNA
TRBJ2-4 | TRBV14 | . | . | CASSQDPLQNIQYF | TGTGCCAGCAGCCAAGATCCTCTCCAAAACATTCAGTACTTC
TRBJ2-1 | TRBV5-4 | . | . | CASSFQGLKAYNEQFF | TGTGCCAGCAGCTTTCAGGGCCTTAAAGCCTACAATGAGCAGTTCTTC
TRBJ1-5 | TRBV5-5 | . | . | CASSFTRVNSNQPQHF | TGTGCCAGCAGCTTCACCAGGGTAAATAGCAATCAGCCCCAGCATTTT
TRBJ2-7 | TRBV19 | TRBD1 | . | CASSRDSLYEQYF | TGTGCCAGTAGTCGGGACAGTCTTTACGAGCAGTACTTC
TRBJ2-5 | TRBV11-3 | . | . | CASSLRDTQETQYF | TGTGCCAGCAGCTTACGGGACACCCAAGAGACCCAGTACTTC
TRBJ2-1 | TRBV7-2 | TRBD2 | . | CASSLEASGGYNEQFF | TGTGCCAGCAGCTTAGAGGCTAGCGGGGGGTACAATGAGCAGTTCTTC
TRBJ1-4 | TRBV18 | . | few | CASSQRTNEKLFF | TGTGCCAGCTCCCAACGGACGAATGAAAAACTGTTTTTT
TRBJ2-1 | TRBV19 | TRBD2 | few | CASSIRLAGVGEQFF | TGTGCCAGTAGTATAAGGCTAGCGGGAGTTGGAGAGCAGTTCTTC
TRBJ1-2 | TRBV19 | . | few | CASSKGGGRDYGYTF | TGTGCCAGTAGTAAAGGAGGAGGGCGCGACTATGGCTACACCTTC
TRBJ1-3 | TRBV5-4 | . | . | CASSLDSGLGNTIYF | TGTGCCAGCAGCTTAGACAGCGGCCTTGGAAACACCATATATTTT
TRBJ2-1 | TRBV19 | TRBD2 | . | CASSIFGTSVYNEQFF | TGTGCCAGTAGTATCTTCGGGACTAGCGTTTACAATGAGCAGTTCTTC
TRBJ1-1 | TRBV7-9 | . | . | CASSSLRGRQNTEAFF | TGTGCCAGCAGCTCCCTGCGGGGGCGGCAGAACACTGAAGCTTTCTTT
TRBJ1-2 | TRBV6-1 | . | . | CASRRGYGYTF | TGTGCCAGCAGAAGGGGCTATGGCTACACCTTC
TRBJ2-2 | TRBV7-3 | TRBD2 | . | CASSSLGVAGTGELFF | TGTGCCAGCAGCTCCCTCGGGGTAGCGGGGACCGGGGAGCTGTTTTTT
TRBJ2-7 | TRBV12-5 | TRBD1 | . | CASGLARDRGKAGAYEQYF | TGTGCTAGTGGTTTGGCAAGGGACAGGGGAAAAGCGGGGGCCTACGAGCAGTACTTC
TRBJ2-1 | TRBV7-8 | . | . | CASSLVNRGLGGGEQFF | TGTGCCAGCAGCTTAGTCAATCGGGGACTCGGAGGGGGTGAGCAGTTCTTC
TRBJ2-1 | TRBV13 | TRBD2 | . | CASSLGRGAGVNEQFF | TGTGCCAGCAGCTTAGGCCGGGGAGCGGGGGTGAATGAGCAGTTCTTC
TRBJ2-2 | TRBV6-1 | . | . | CASSEARGRATGELFF | TGTGCCAGCAGTGAAGCGCGTGGCCGTGCCACCGGGGAGCTGTTTTTT
TRBJ2-1 | TRBV7-2 | TRBD2 | . | CASSLVGGSVSYNEQFF | TGTGCCAGCAGCTTAGTGGGCGGGAGTGTCTCCTACAATGAGCAGTTCTTC
TRBJ1-5 | TRBV27 | . | . | CASSLPRGVKGNQPQHF | TGTGCCAGCAGTTTACCCCGGGGGGTTAAGGGCAATCAGCCCCAGCATTTT
TRBJ1-2 | TRBV30 | . | . | CAWSGLNYGYTF | TGTGCCTGGAGTGGACTTAACTATGGCTACACCTTC
TRBJ2-5 | TRBV5-4 | TRBD2 | . | CASSFIGTTSQETQYF | TGTGCCAGCAGCTTTATAGGGACTACCTCCCAAGAGACCCAGTACTTC
TRBJ1-1 | TRBV29-1 | TRBD1 | few | CSVVGQRGTEAFF | TGCAGCGTTGTGGGACAGAGAGGCACTGAAGCTTTCTTT
TRBJ2-4 | TRBV11-2 | . | . | CASSFEAGPRNIQYF | TGTGCCAGCAGTTTTGAAGCGGGTCCGAGAAACATTCAGTACTTC
TRBJ2-2 | TRBV9 | TRBD2 | . | CASSVAGTSTGELFF | TGTGCCAGCAGCGTAGCCGGGACTAGCACCGGGGAGCTGTTTTTT
TRBJ2-2 | TRBV6-1 | . | . | CASSGLLGTGELFF | TGTGCCAGCTCGGGACTCTTGGGGACCGGGGAGCTGTTTTTT
TRBJ1-2 | TRBV11-2 | . | . | CASSLDGGNYGYTF | TGTGCCAGCAGCTTAGACGGCGGGAACTATGGCTACACCTTC
TRBJ2-1 | TRBV5-1 | . | . | CASSPTVLSYNEQFF | TGCGCCAGCAGCCCGACAGTTCTCTCCTACAATGAGCAGTTCTTC
TRBJ2-3 | TRBV29-1 | TRBD2 | . | CSSPGTSGRTDTQYF | TGCAGCTCTCCCGGGACTAGCGGGAGGACAGATACGCAGTATTTT
TRBJ1-2 | TRBV4-3 | . | . | CASSQTTGLYLNYGYTF | TGCGCCAGCAGCCAAACTACAGGACTATACCTTAACTATGGCTACACCTTC
TRBJ2-6 | TRBV9 | . | once | CASSVGQSSGANVLTF | TGTGCCAGCAGCGTAGGGCAGTCCTCTGGGGCCAACGTCCTGACTTTC
TRBJ2-1 | TRBV27 | . | . | CASSLLNHNEQFF | TGTGCCAGCAGTTTATTGAATCACAATGAGCAGTTCTTC
TRBJ2-2 | TRBV9 | TRBD1 | . | CASSPIGQGPTGELFF | TGTGCCAGCAGCCCAATAGGACAGGGGCCCACCGGGGAGCTGTTTTTT
TRBJ2-2 | TRBV5-1 | . | . | CASSLDSGNTGELFF | TGCGCCAGCAGCTTGGACAGCGGGAACACCGGGGAGCTGTTTTTT
TRBJ1-2 | TRBV11-3 | TRBD1 | . | CASSTYRGHTDGYTF | TGTGCCAGCAGCACTTACAGGGGGCATACGGATGGCTACACCTTC
TRBJ2-7 | TRBV29-1 | . | . | CSVEVRYEQYF | TGCAGCGTTGAGGTTCGCTACGAGCAGTACTTC
TRBJ2-1 | TRBV2 | TRBD2 | . | CASSGISGSSYNEQFF | TGTGCCAGCAGTGGGATTAGCGGGAGCTCCTACAATGAGCAGTTCTTC
TRBJ2-7 | TRBV4-1 | . | . | CASNLQVSSYEQYF | TGCGCCAGCAACCTCCAGGTGAGCTCCTACGAGCAGTACTTC
TRBJ2-7 | TRBV28 | . | . | CASSPPPSYEQYF | TGTGCCAGCAGCCCCCCCCCTTCCTACGAGCAGTACTTC
TRBJ2-6 | TRBV28 | . | . | CASSLISGGTGANVLTF | TGTGCCAGCAGTTTAATTTCTGGAGGGACTGGGGCCAACGTCCTGACTTTC
TRBJ2-3 | TRBV19 | . | . | CASGGRRTDTQYF | TGTGCCAGTGGGGGACGCCGCACAGATACGCAGTATTTT
TRBJ1-1 | TRBV4-3 | . | . | CASSRFGQGLHEAFF | TGCGCCAGCAGCCGGTTCGGGCAGGGGCTGCATGAAGCTTTCTTT
TRBJ2-3 | TRBV7-2 | TRBD2 | once | CASSLSGTSGTDTQYF | TGTGCCAGCAGCTTATCCGGGACTAGCGGCACAGATACGCAGTATTTT
TRBJ2-7 | TRBV15 | . | . | CATSRASGRYEQYF | TGTGCCACCAGCAGAGCAAGCGGCAGATACGAGCAGTACTTC
TRBJ2-5 | TRBV5-6 | TRBD1 | . | CASSLTQGTQETQYF | TGTGCCAGCAGCTTGACACAGGGGACCCAAGAGACCCAGTACTTC
TRBJ2-3 | TRBV5-6 | . | . | CASTLRTGGSTDTQYF | TGTGCCAGCACCTTAAGAACAGGCGGTAGCACAGATACGCAGTATTTT
TRBJ2-1 | TRBV10-3 | . | . | CAISDGFYEQFF | TGTGCCATCAGTGATGGTTTTTATGAGCAGTTCTTC
TRBJ2-3 | TRBV7-2 | . | . | CASSLVGGSRADTQYF | TGTGCCAGCAGCTTAGTCGGGGGCAGTAGGGCAGATACGCAGTATTTT
TRBJ2-5 | TRBV5-4 | . | . | CASGPGQETQYF | TGTGCCAGCGGGCCGGGGCAAGAGACCCAGTACTTC
TRBJ2-1 | TRBV19 | TRBD2 | . | CASRLAGVASNEQFF | TGTGCCAGTAGGCTAGCGGGAGTAGCGAGCAATGAGCAGTTCTTC
TRBJ2-7 | TRBV7-2 | . | . | CASSLNHGASEQYF | TGTGCCAGCAGCCTTAACCATGGGGCCTCCGAGCAGTACTTC
TRBJ1-1 | TRBV28 | TRBD1 | . | CASSLARQGSTEAFF | TGTGCCAGCAGTTTAGCCAGACAGGGGAGCACTGAAGCTTTCTTT
TRBJ2-1 | TRBV9 | TRBD2 | . | CASSRTGTSVNNEQFF | TGTGCCAGCAGTAGAACCGGGACTAGCGTCAACAATGAGCAGTTCTTC
TRBJ2-2 | TRBV12-1 | . | . | CASGQNTGELFF | TGTGCCAGTGGACAGAACACCGGGGAGCTGTTTTTT